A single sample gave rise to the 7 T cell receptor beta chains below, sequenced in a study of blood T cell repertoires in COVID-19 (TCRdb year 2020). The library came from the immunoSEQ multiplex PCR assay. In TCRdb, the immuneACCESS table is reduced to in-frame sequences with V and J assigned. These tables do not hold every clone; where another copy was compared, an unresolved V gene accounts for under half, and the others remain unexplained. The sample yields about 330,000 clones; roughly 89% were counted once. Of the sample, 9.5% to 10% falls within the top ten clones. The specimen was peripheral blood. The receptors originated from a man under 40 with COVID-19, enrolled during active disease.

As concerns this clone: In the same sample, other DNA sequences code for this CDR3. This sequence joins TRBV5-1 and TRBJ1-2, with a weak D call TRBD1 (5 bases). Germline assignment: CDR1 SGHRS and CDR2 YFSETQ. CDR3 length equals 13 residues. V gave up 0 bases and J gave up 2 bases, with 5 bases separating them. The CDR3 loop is CASSLGQNYGYTF. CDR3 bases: TGCGCCAGCAGCTTGGGACAGAACTATGGCTACACCTTC.

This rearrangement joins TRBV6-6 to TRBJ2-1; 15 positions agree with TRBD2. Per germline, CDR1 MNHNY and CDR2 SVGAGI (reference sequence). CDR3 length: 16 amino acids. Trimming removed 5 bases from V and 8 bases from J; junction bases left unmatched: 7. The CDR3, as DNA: TGTGCCAGCAGTCCACGGACTAGCGGGGGGGCCCATGAGCAGTTCTTC. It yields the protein CASSPRTSGGAHEQFF.

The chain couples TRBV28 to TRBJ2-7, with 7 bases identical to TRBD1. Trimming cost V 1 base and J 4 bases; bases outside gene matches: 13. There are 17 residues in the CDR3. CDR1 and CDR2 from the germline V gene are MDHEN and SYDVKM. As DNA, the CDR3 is TGTGCCAGCAGTTTATCCGGAGAGACAGGGTGGATGTACGAGCAGTACTTC. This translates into CASSLSGETGWMYEQYF.

This CDR3 is CASSIRILRTSGLETQYF. DNA of the CDR3: TGTGCCAGTAGTATTCGAATTCTACGGACTAGCGGGCTGGAGACCCAGTACTTC. The chain carries TRBV19 and TRBJ2-5; 11 nucleotides agree with TRBD2. The V gene end was trimmed by 3 bases and the J gene end by 5 bases; junction bases not matched to a gene: 14. The CDR3 spans 18 residues. Germline V gene data show CDR1 as LNHDA and CDR2 as SQIVND (reference sequence).

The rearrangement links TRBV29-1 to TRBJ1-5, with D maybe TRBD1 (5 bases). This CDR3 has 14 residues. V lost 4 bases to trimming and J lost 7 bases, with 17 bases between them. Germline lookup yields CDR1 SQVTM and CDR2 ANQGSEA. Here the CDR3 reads CSVVDRQPGQPQHF. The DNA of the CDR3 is TGCAGCGTTGTTGATAGACAGCCAGGCCAGCCCCAGCATTTT.

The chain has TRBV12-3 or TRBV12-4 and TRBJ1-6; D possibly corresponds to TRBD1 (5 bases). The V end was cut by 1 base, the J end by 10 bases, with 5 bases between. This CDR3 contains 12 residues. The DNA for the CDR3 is TGTGCCAGCAGTTTAGGGGGCTCACCCCTCCACTTT. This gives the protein CASSLGGSPLHF.

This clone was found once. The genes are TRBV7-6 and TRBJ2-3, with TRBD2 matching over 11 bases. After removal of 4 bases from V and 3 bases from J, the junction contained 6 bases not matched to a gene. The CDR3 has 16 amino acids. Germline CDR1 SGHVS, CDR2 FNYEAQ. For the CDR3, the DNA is TGTGCCAGCAGCTCCTTGGCTAGCGGGGGGACAGATACGCAGTATTTT. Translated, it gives CASSSLASGGTDTQYF.